This TCR beta chain was documented in a study of beta chain features in type 1 diabetes. In the study overall: There was similarity between patients and healthy donors in age, gender and cell yields.

Study outcomes and limitations: Shorter templates might be favored by PCR, and equally so in patients and in controls.

CD45RO/CCR7/CD25/CD127/CD95/CD27 staining was used to isolate CD4+ naive, central memory, regulatory and stem cell-like memory cells by sorting. Of the isolated RNA, all was reverse transcribed, and so the sequenced material was expressed TCRB transcripts. The method was immunoSEQ multiplex PCR; TCRdb's version includes in-frame clones alone and lacks a portion of them. The data contain 450,000 or so clones, approximately 10% of them singletons. Trimming removed 6 bases at V and 1 base at J, with 4 bases between. There are 12 residues in the CDR3. CDR1 and CDR2 (germline): SGHTA, FQGNSA. This clone has just a few counts. Its antigen is currently unknown. Other DNA sequences from this sample encode an identical CDR3 as well.

The chain carries TRBV7-2 and TRBJ2-1, with D uncertain. The clonotype was recovered from a woman aged 18-29 years in good health. Sequenced sample: naive CD4+ T cells from blood. The CDR3 protein is CASSFSYNEQFF. The DNA for the CDR3 is TGTGCCAGCAGTTTTTCCTACAATGAGCAGTTCTTC. The variable domain in full, completed from reference TRBV7-2 and TRBJ2-1, reads GAGVSQSPSNKVTEKGKDVELRCDPISGHTALYWYRQSLGQGLEFLIYFQGNSAPDKSGLPSDRFSAERTGGSVSTLTIQRTQQEDSAVYLCASSFSYNEQFFGPGTRLTVL.